The clone carrying this T cell receptor (beta chain) has a handful of counts. The antigen is unknown. The CDR3 consists of 15 residues. From germline, CDR1 is LGHNA and CDR2 YNFKEQ. The junction had 6 bases not matched to a gene; V was cut back by 5 bases and J by 1 base. As to time point: pre-sensitization, week 0. The treatment here: therapeutic diphenylcyclopropenone sensitization with weekly scalp DPC. This entry comes from a study of human T cells and chemical hapten exposure. Study background: For sensitization, 2% DPC was applied to an approximately 2 cm by approximately 2 cm patch of upper inner arm skin. A mostly female patient group had alopecia areata, totalis or universalis.

Via MiXCR, TCRdb re-called the RACE reads, giving one row per CDR3 protein. Of 250,000 to 300,000 distinct CDR3 sequences listed, roughly 7.4% were seen once; the top ten hold 1.2%. Overall study findings and caveats: The study found that DPC sensitization did not change TCRs above 1 in 1000 frequency.

The sequence was collected from a man between 18 and 35 years old with alopecia areata. Some clones in this sample may be carry-over from other donors' samples. The chain combines TRBV4-2 with TRBJ1-1; 8 bases agree with TRBD1. Sequencing was performed on whole blood, taken in connection with sensitization to the hapten diphenylcyclopropenone (DPC). This CDR3 reads CASSEYRGRNTEAFF. CDR3 coding DNA: TGTGCCAGCAGCGAATACAGGGGGAGGAACACTGAAGCTTTCTTT.